A single sample gave rise to the 28 T cell receptor beta chains below, sequenced in a study of blood T cell repertoires in COVID-19. Assay used: immunoSEQ multiplex PCR; TCRdb lists only in-frame clones, some missing. The data contain roughly 250,000 clones, roughly four fifths of them singletons. Input material: peripheral blood. The source is a woman aged 55-69 years with active or convalescent COVID-19.

This chain connects TRBV7-9 to TRBJ2-7, with D possibly being TRBD1 (6 bases). This CDR3 has 13 amino acids. Germline-derived CDR1 and CDR2 are SEHNR and FQNEAQ (reference sequence). Trimming took 1 base from V and 3 from J, leaving 7 bases between them. CDR3 residues: CASSLEDSYEQYF. In DNA form, the CDR3 reads TGTGCCAGCAGCTTAGAGGACAGCTACGAGCAGTACTTC.

This clone appeared once. The rearrangement joins TRBV6-2 or TRBV6-3 to TRBJ1-2; no firm D call. Looked up from germline, CDR1 is MNHEY and CDR2 is SVGEGT. The V end lost 5 bases, the J end lost 4 bases, and 11 bases lay between the germline ends. CDR3 size: 13 residues. The DNA of the CDR3 is TGTGCCAGCAGTGCCCATACTCTCTATGGCTACACCTTC. Translating it yields CASSAHTLYGYTF.

The J gene is TRBJ1-4, the V gene TRBV27, with D maybe TRBD1 (6 bases). The CDR3 length is 14 residues. Trimming cost V 6 bases and J 8 bases, with 16 bases left between them. Per the germline V gene, CDR1 is MNHEY and CDR2 is SMNVEV (reference sequence). The CDR3 is CASRNRASWEKLFF. In DNA form, the CDR3 reads TGTGCCAGCAGAAACAGGGCTAGCTGGGAAAAACTGTTTTTT.

Worth noting for this clone: Other DNA sequences in the sample encode the same CDR3. The rearrangement uses TRBV14 and TRBJ2-3; 14 bases are shared with TRBD2. The CDR3 extends over 18 amino acids. Germline V lookup: CDR1 SGHDN, CDR2 FVKESK. The trim removed 1 base at V and 2 bases at J, leaving 5 bases unmatched. CDR3 sequence (DNA): TGTGCCAGCAGCCAAGGACGGACTAGCGGGGGGCCCACAGATACGCAGTATTTT. Its translation is CASSQGRTSGGPTDTQYF.

CDR3 loop: CASSLSPGTSEKLFF. The CDR3 DNA is TGTGCCAGCAGTTTATCCCCCGGGACATCAGAAAAACTGTTTTTT. This chain joins TRBV27 and TRBJ1-4, with D perhaps matching TRBD1 (6 bases). V lost 0 bases, J lost 8 bases, and 13 bases lay in between. The CDR3 contains 15 residues. Germline CDR1 reads MNHEY; CDR2 reads SMNVEV (reference sequence).

The chain combines TRBV10-3 with TRBJ2-5, with D possibly matching TRBD2 (6 bases). Germline V CDR1 and CDR2: ENHRY, SYGVKD. This CDR3 region has 15 residues. Trimming left V 6 bases short and J 0 bases short, with 14 bases between. The CDR3 reads CAIRASEKYQETQYF. The CDR3 DNA reads TGTGCCATCAGGGCTAGCGAGAAATACCAAGAGACCCAGTACTTC.

This clone was counted a few times. The chain has TRBV18 and TRBJ2-3; TRBD2 might be the D (6 bases). The germline V gene has CDR1 KGHSH and CDR2 LQKENI. There are 17 residues in the CDR3. The V gene lost 3 bases and the J gene lost 3 bases, with 19 bases spanning the gap. The chain's CDR3 is CASSPRDSVQRTDTQYF. The CDR3, as DNA: TGTGCCAGCTCACCTAGGGACTCCGTACAAAGGACAGATACGCAGTATTTT.

To note about this clone: Additional DNA sequences in this sample encode the identical CDR3. The V call is TRBV6-5, the J call TRBJ1-5, with D tentatively TRBD1 (5 bases). V was clipped by 6 bases and J by 2 bases, with 11 bases between them. The CDR3 runs to 14 residues. Looked up from germline, CDR1 is MNHEY and CDR2 is SVGAGI. CDR3: CASSLTGRNQPQHF. As DNA, the CDR3 is TGTGCCAGCAGCCTAACAGGTCGCAATCAGCCCCAGCATTTT.

The chain employs TRBV10-2 and TRBJ1-5; D remains unclear. This CDR3 has 12 residues. The germline V gene has CDR1 WSHSY and CDR2 SAAADI. With 5 bases removed from V and 2 bases from J, the gap between germline ends came to 4 bases. The CDR3 protein is CASSLGNQPQHF. CDR3 nucleotides: TGCGCCAGCAGTCTTGGCAATCAGCCCCAGCATTTT.

Comments on this clone: Other DNA sequences of this sample code for an identical CDR3. V usage is TRBV3-1 (or the pseudogene TRBV3-2) and J usage is TRBJ2-2; no clear D gene. Between the trimmed V and J ends, which lost 2 bases and 7 bases, there was a span of 8 bases. The CDR3 has 13 amino acids. The germline CDR1 and CDR2 sequences are LGHDT and YNNKEL (reference sequence). CDR3 in DNA: TGTGCCAGCAGCCAATCCGGTGACGGGGAGCTGTTTTTT. It codes for CASSQSGDGELFF.

This chain joins TRBV11-2 and TRBJ2-5; tentative D call: TRBD2 (6 bases). Per the germline V gene, CDR1 is SGHAT and CDR2 is FQNNGV. The CDR3 length is 17 residues. Trimming took 5 bases from V and 1 from J, leaving 20 bases between them. The CDR3 DNA is TGTGCCAGCAGCCTCGGCGGGGCTAGCGACTCCCAAGAGACCCAGTACTTC. Protein product: CASSLGGASDSQETQYF.

The J gene is TRBJ2-1, the V gene TRBV10-3; 11 bases fit TRBD2. The CDR3 consists of 15 residues. V lost 4 bases to trimming and J lost 7 bases; unmatched junction nucleotides: 6. CDR1 is ENHRY, CDR2 SYGVKD, per germline. The CDR3: CAISVVAGGPNEQFF. The CDR3 DNA sequence: TGTGCCATCAGTGTGGTAGCGGGGGGGCCGAATGAGCAGTTCTTC.

This clone has just one count. The chain recombines TRBV9 with TRBJ2-2, with 10 positions matching TRBD1. The V gene end was trimmed by 2 bases and the J gene end by 7 bases; junction bases not matched to a gene: 5. This CDR3 contains 15 residues. Germline V gives CDR1 SGDLS, CDR2 YYNGEE. CDR3 residues: CASSVSGQGIGELFF. CDR3 nucleotide sequence: TGTGCCAGCAGCGTTTCGGGACAGGGGATCGGGGAGCTGTTTTTT. Full variable domain (outside the CDR3, taken from reference TRBV9 and TRBJ2-2): DSGVTQTPKHLITATGQRVTLRCSPRSGDLSVYWYQQSLDQGLQFLIQYYNGEERAKGNILERFSAQQFPDLHSELNLSSLELGDSALYFCASSVSGQGIGELFFGEGSRLTVL.

This rearrangement joins TRBV27 to TRBJ1-2; 10 bases agree with TRBD1. The CDR3 spans 12 residues. Trimming took 8 bases from V and 7 from J; bases not matched to a gene: 4. The germline CDR1 and CDR2 sequences are MNHEY and SMNVEV (reference sequence). The CDR3 region is CASGTGASGYTF. Written as DNA, the CDR3 is TGTGCCAGCGGGACAGGGGCTAGTGGCTACACCTTC.

J is TRBJ1-1 and V is TRBV3-1 (or the pseudogene TRBV3-2); D is perhaps TRBD1 (6 bases). Trimming cost V 1 base and J 8 bases, with 11 bases left between them. The CDR3 runs to 13 residues. In germline, CDR1 is LGHDT, CDR2 YNNKEL (reference sequence). The CDR3 protein is CASSQGTVKEAFF. The CDR3 coding sequence is TGTGCCAGCAGCCAAGGGACAGTAAAAGAAGCTTTCTTT.

V gene TRBV10-3 combines with J gene TRBJ2-3; maybe TRBD2 (5 bases). The ends were cut back, 4 bases at V and 1 base at J, with 6 bases in the middle. CDR3 length: 13 amino acids. Germline CDR1 ENHRY, CDR2 SYGVKD. CDR3 residues: CAISAGGTDTQYF. The CDR3 nucleotides read TGTGCCATCAGTGCCGGGGGCACAGATACGCAGTATTTT.

This clone was seen more than once but under ten times. Different DNA sequences within this sample yield the same CDR3. This sequence joins TRBV4-1 and TRBJ1-2, with 8 bases aligning to TRBD1. V trimming: 4 bases; J trimming: 5 bases; junction bases outside the gene matches: 6. The CDR3 consists of 14 residues. The V gene's germline CDR1 is MGHRA and CDR2 YSYEKL. The chain's CDR3 is CASSPGQGGYGYTF. DNA for the CDR3: TGCGCCAGCAGCCCAGGACAGGGTGGGTATGGCTACACCTTC.

The chain recombines TRBV5-4 with TRBJ2-1, with D tentatively TRBD2 (6 bases). V lost 2 bases to trimming and J lost 5 bases, with 20 bases between them. There are 17 residues in the CDR3. Germline V lookup: CDR1 SGHNT, CDR2 YYREEE (reference sequence). The CDR3 spells CASSFSFARGANNEQFF. The CDR3 nucleotides are TGTGCCAGCAGCTTTAGTTTTGCCCGCGGGGCCAACAATGAGCAGTTCTTC.

This clone was observed a single time. The chain employs TRBV5-1 and TRBJ2-5; tentative D call: TRBD2 (6 bases). Trimming removed 4 bases at V and 7 bases at J, with 8 bases between. Germline assignment: CDR1 SGHRS and CDR2 YFSETQ. There are 11 residues in the CDR3. CDR3 coding DNA: TGCGCCAGCAGCGCGGGACCGACCCAGTACTTC. Protein sequence: CASSAGPTQYF.

The CDR3 sequence is CASGLGGAGNTIYF. The CDR3 region has the DNA TGTGCTAGTGGTTTAGGGGGCGCTGGAAACACCATATATTTT. The V and J genes are TRBV12-5 and TRBJ1-3, with TRBD1 matching over 7 bases. V shed 3 bases, J shed 2 bases, and the junction held 1 base outside the gene matches. There are 14 residues in the CDR3. Germline V gives CDR1 LGHNT, CDR2 FRNRAP.

V and J are TRBV10-3 and TRBJ2-3; 9 nucleotides line up with TRBD2. The CDR3 covers 17 residues. Germline values: CDR1 ENHRY, CDR2 SYGVKD. V was pared by 3 bases and J by 1 base, with 8 bases of the junction left unmatched. CDR3 amino acids: CAISDQLAGEGTDTQYF. CDR3 sequence (DNA): TGTGCCATCAGTGACCAACTAGCGGGTGAGGGCACAGATACGCAGTATTTT.

The chain is built from TRBV27 and TRBJ2-1; no clear D. This CDR3 region has 16 residues. Trimming stripped 3 bases from V and 2 bases from J, with 14 bases between. CDR1 MNHEY and CDR2 SMNVEV come from the germline V gene (reference sequence). CDR3 sequence (DNA): TGTGCCAGCAGTTTGCGTGGCCGGGTGACCTACAATGAGCAGTTCTTC. The encoded protein is CASSLRGRVTYNEQFF.

J is TRBJ1-2 and V is TRBV10-1; possibly TRBD1 for D (6 bases). This CDR3 is built from 14 residues. Germline CDR1 reads WNHNN; CDR2 reads SYGVQD (reference sequence). With 3 bases removed from V and 4 bases from J, the gap between germline ends came to 12 bases. CDR3: CASSDWGRGYGYTF. CDR3 coding DNA: TGCGCCAGCAGTGACTGGGGGCGCGGCTATGGCTACACCTTC.

This chain joins TRBV29-1 and TRBJ1-1, with TRBD1 as a possible D gene (6 bases). From germline, CDR1 is SQVTM and CDR2 ANQGSEA. Trimming pared 7 bases from V and 5 bases from J, leaving 17 bases between. This CDR3 has 13 residues. The CDR3 nucleotides read TGCAGCGGTTCTCTCCGACAGGAGACTGAAGCTTTCTTT. As protein: CSGSLRQETEAFF. The full variable domain, its missing parts supplied by reference TRBV29-1 and TRBJ1-1, is SAVISQKPSRDICQRGTSLTIQCQVDSQVTMMFWYRQQPGQSLTLIATANQGSEATYESGFVIDKFPISRPNLTFSTLTVSNMSPEDSSIYLCSGSLRQETEAFFGQGTRLTVV.

This clone has only a few counts. The chain combines TRBV6-5 with TRBJ1-5; TRBD1 is a possible D gene (6 bases). V was cut by 6 bases and J by 6 bases, with 15 bases left in between. The CDR3 runs 14 residues. Looked up from germline, CDR1 is MNHEY and CDR2 is SVGAGI. CDR3 in amino acids: CASSYGGTTQPQHF. In DNA, the CDR3 is TGTGCCAGCAGCTACGGGGGCACGACTCAGCCCCAGCATTTT.

CDR3 sequence reads: CASSPGTGQPQHF. The CDR3 coding sequence is TGTGCCAGCTCACCAGGGACTGGTCAGCCCCAGCATTTT. The chain has TRBV18 and TRBJ1-5, with D perhaps TRBD1 (5 bases). Per the germline V gene, CDR1 is KGHSH and CDR2 is LQKENI. Trimming took 2 bases from V and 6 from J, leaving 8 bases between them. CDR3 length equals 13 residues.

The rearrangement uses TRBV18 and TRBJ1-3; 7 bases are shared with TRBD1. V shed 3 bases, J shed 4 bases, and the junction held 9 bases outside the gene matches. This CDR3 spans 16 amino acids. CDR1 is KGHSH, CDR2 LQKENI, per germline. For the CDR3, the DNA is TGTGCCAGCTCACCTTTGGCGGGGACAGCCGGAAACACCATATATTTT. Translated: CASSPLAGTAGNTIYF.

The chain joins TRBV11-2 to TRBJ1-4; 8 positions match TRBD1. With 0 bases clipped from V and 7 bases from J, the junction kept 4 bases outside the gene matches. CDR3 length: 15 amino acids. Per the germline V gene, CDR1 is SGHAT and CDR2 is FQNNGV. CDR3 in amino acids: CASSLDRGQGEKLFF. CDR3 coding DNA: TGTGCCAGCAGCTTAGACAGGGGGCAGGGTGAAAAACTGTTTTTT. Full variable domain (remainder filled in from reference TRBV11-2 and TRBJ1-4): EAGVAQSPRYKIIEKRQSVAFWCNPISGHATLYWYQQILGQGPKLLIQFQNNGVVDDSQLPKDRFSAERLKGVDSTLKIQPAKLEDSAVYLCASSLDRGQGEKLFFGSGTQLSVL.